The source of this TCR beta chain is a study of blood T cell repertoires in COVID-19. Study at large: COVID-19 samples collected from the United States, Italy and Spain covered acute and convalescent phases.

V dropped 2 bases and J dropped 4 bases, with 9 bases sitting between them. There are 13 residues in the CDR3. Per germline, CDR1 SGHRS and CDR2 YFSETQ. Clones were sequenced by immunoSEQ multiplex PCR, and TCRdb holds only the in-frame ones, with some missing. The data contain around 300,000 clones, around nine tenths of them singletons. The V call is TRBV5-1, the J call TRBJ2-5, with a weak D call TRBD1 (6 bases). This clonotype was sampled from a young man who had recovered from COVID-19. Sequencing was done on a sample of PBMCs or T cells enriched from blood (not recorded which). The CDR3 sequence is CASSFQGRETQYF. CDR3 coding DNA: TGCGCCAGCAGCTTTCAGGGGCGAGAGACCCAGTACTTC.